What follows are 25 T cell receptor beta chains derived from one specimen sequenced in a study of blood T cell repertoires in COVID-19. Libraries were prepared by immunoSEQ multiplex PCR; TCRdb keeps only in-frame clonotypes and omits some of them. The sample carries 40,000 to 45,000 clones, around 93% recorded once. Sequencing was done on a sample of peripheral blood. The receptors were gathered from a human donor in a cohort sampled during active COVID-19.

The sample holds a few counts of this clone. The chain couples TRBV4-2 to TRBJ2-3, with 13 bases fitting TRBD2. CDR1 is LGHNA and CDR2 is YNFKEQ in the germline V gene. V dropped 5 bases and J dropped 1; count of bases not matched to a gene: 6. The CDR3 consists of 17 residues. The CDR3 sequence: CASSLRTSGGGTDTQYF. The CDR3 DNA reads TGTGCCAGCAGCTTACGGACTAGCGGGGGCGGCACAGATACGCAGTATTTT.

This clone has a single count. The J gene is TRBJ2-2, the V gene TRBV5-6; D is possibly TRBD2 (7 bases). The CDR3 has 15 amino acids. Germline CDR1 SGHDT, CDR2 YYEEEE. Trimming removed 4 bases from V and 7 bases from J, with 17 bases in between. This CDR3 is CASSPRGGRDGELFF. The CDR3 nucleotides are TGTGCCAGCAGCCCAAGGGGGGGGCGCGACGGGGAGCTGTTTTTT.

The chain couples TRBV11-2 to TRBJ2-1; possibly TRBD2 for D (5 bases). CDR1 is SGHAT and CDR2 is FQNNGV in the germline V gene. The CDR3 covers 14 residues. The V and J ends lost 1 base and 7 bases respectively, with 11 bases between them. CDR3 sequence reads: CASSLAGFANEQFF. CDR3 coding DNA: TGTGCCAGCAGCTTAGCGGGGTTTGCTAATGAGCAGTTCTTC. The full variable domain, its missing parts supplied by reference TRBV11-2 and TRBJ2-1, is EAGVAQSPRYKIIEKRQSVAFWCNPISGHATLYWYQQILGQGPKLLIQFQNNGVVDDSQLPKDRFSAERLKGVDSTLKIQPAKLEDSAVYLCASSLAGFANEQFFGPGTRLTVL.

V usage is TRBV5-1 and J usage is TRBJ2-1; 8 bases match TRBD1. Trimming removed 1 base from V and 12 bases from J; junction bases left unmatched: 15. This CDR3 has 16 amino acids. Germline CDR1 reads SGHRS; CDR2 reads YFSETQ. The CDR3: CASSLNWTGSQGGQFF. The CDR3 coding sequence is TGCGCCAGCAGCTTGAATTGGACAGGGTCCCAAGGGGGGCAGTTCTTC. Combining the CDR3 with reference TRBV5-1 and TRBJ2-1 gives the whole variable domain KAGVTQTPRYLIKTRGQQVTLSCSPISGHRSVSWYQQTPGQGLQFLFEYFSETQRNKGNFPGRFSGRQFSNSRSEMNVSTLELGDSALYLCASSLNWTGSQGGQFFGPGTRLTVL.

This chain links TRBV7-2 with TRBJ2-7; perhaps TRBD2 as D (7 bases). V was clipped by 5 bases and J by 3 bases, with 17 bases between them. The CDR3 length is 15 residues. Germline V gene sequence: CDR1 SGHTA, CDR2 FQGNSA. The chain's CDR3 is CASSRNGGGHYEQYF. For the CDR3, the DNA is TGTGCCAGCAGCCGGAATGGCGGGGGCCACTACGAGCAGTACTTC.

This chain connects TRBV7-2 to TRBJ2-7, with a tentative D call TRBD2 (5 bases). CDR3 length: 15 residues. V was shortened by 5 bases and J by 10 bases, with 24 bases between the two germline ends. The V gene's germline CDR1 is SGHTA and CDR2 FQGNSA. The CDR3 loop reads CASSKEAAIGTSQYF. The CDR3 bases are TGTGCCAGCAGCAAGGAAGCGGCAATAGGCACGTCACAGTACTTC.

This chain uses TRBV7-9 with TRBJ1-1; D ambiguous. From germline, CDR1 is SEHNR and CDR2 FQNEAQ (reference sequence). V lost 1 base and J 7 bases, leaving 7 bases between the germline ends. The CDR3 sequence is 12 residues long. CDR3 in DNA: TGTGCCAGCAGCTTAGGTACTTATGAAGCTTTCTTT. Its protein is CASSLGTYEAFF.

V and J are TRBV6-5 and TRBJ1-1, with TRBD1 matching over 9 bases. This CDR3 has 13 amino acids. CDR1 is MNHEY and CDR2 is SVGAGI in the germline V gene. V shed 6 bases, J shed 7 bases, and the junction held 6 bases outside the gene matches. The CDR3 bases are TGTGCCAGCAGCCACGGGGACAGGGTTGAAGCTTTCTTT. Its protein product is CASSHGDRVEAFF.

This chain joins TRBV4-3 and TRBJ1-1, with D perhaps matching TRBD1 (5 bases). The CDR3 totals 15 residues. Trimming shortened V by 0 bases and J by 0 bases, and 8 bases separated the two germline ends. CDR1 is LGHNA and CDR2 is YSLEER in the germline V gene. The CDR3 DNA follows: TGCGCCAGCAGCCAAGAGCGGGGGGTGAACACTGAAGCTTTCTTT. Translated: CASSQERGVNTEAFF.

The V and J genes are TRBV4-1 and TRBJ2-7; 11 bases are shared with TRBD2. Germline lookup yields CDR1 MGHRA and CDR2 YSYEKL. This CDR3 spans 18 amino acids. Germline trimming cut 1 base from V and 7 bases from J; bases unmatched to any gene: 15. CDR3 amino acids: CASSQGGLAGSRVGEQYF. Here the CDR3 DNA reads TGCGCCAGCAGCCAAGGCGGACTAGCGGGTTCCCGCGTTGGGGAGCAGTACTTC.

This clone has a single count. The rearrangement links TRBV11-2 to TRBJ2-3, with 9 bases lining up with TRBD2. Looked up from germline, CDR1 is SGHAT and CDR2 is FQNNGV. V shed 1 base and J 6 bases; nucleotides not matched to a gene: 11. The CDR3 spans 17 residues. CDR3 DNA sequence: TGTGCCAGCAGCTTAGGTCGGGTGCGGGGGGGCATGGATACGCAGTATTTT. This codes for CASSLGRVRGGMDTQYF.

The V and J genes are TRBV7-2 and TRBJ1-1; D perhaps matches TRBD1 (6 bases). Germline V gene lookup returns CDR1 SGHTA and CDR2 FQGNSA. This CDR3 comprises 14 residues. V lost 7 bases and J 2 bases, leaving 14 bases between the germline ends. Here the CDR3 DNA reads TGTGCCAGCACCCGGTCGGACAGAAACACTGAAGCTTTCTTT. Translating gives CASTRSDRNTEAFF.

V and J are TRBV11-2 and TRBJ2-2, with 12 nucleotides matching TRBD2. Germline V lookup: CDR1 SGHAT, CDR2 FQNNGV. This CDR3 has 16 residues. J lost 6 bases, V lost 5 bases, and 7 bases had no gene match. CDR3: CASSPRTSGVSGELFF. DNA of the CDR3: TGTGCCAGCAGCCCAAGGACTAGCGGGGTCTCCGGGGAGCTGTTTTTT. The full variable domain, in which reference TRBV11-2 and TRBJ2-2 provide the parts outside the CDR3, is EAGVAQSPRYKIIEKRQSVAFWCNPISGHATLYWYQQILGQGPKLLIQFQNNGVVDDSQLPKDRFSAERLKGVDSTLKIQPAKLEDSAVYLCASSPRTSGVSGELFFGEGSRLTVL.

This chain connects TRBV5-4 to TRBJ2-2; the D gene is possibly TRBD1 (5 bases). This CDR3 has 15 amino acids. The V end lost 2 bases, the J end lost 5 bases, and 13 bases lay between the germline ends. CDR1 is SGHNT, CDR2 YYREEE, per germline (reference sequence). CDR3 in DNA: TGTGCCAGCAGCTTATCCAGGGCGGAAACCGGGGAGCTGTTTTTT. This gives the protein CASSLSRAETGELFF.

The chain joins TRBV15 to TRBJ2-7; 14 bases are shared with TRBD2. The CDR3 contains 17 residues. Germline lookup yields CDR1 LNHNV and CDR2 YYDKDF (reference sequence). V was clipped by 1 base and J by 1 base; unmatched bases: 3. As DNA, the CDR3 is TGTGCCACCAGCAGAGCCAGACTAGCGGGAGGGTCCTACGAGCAGTACTTC. The encoded protein is CATSRARLAGGSYEQYF. Combining the CDR3 with reference TRBV15 and TRBJ2-7 gives the whole variable domain DAMVIQNPRYQVTQFGKPVTLSCSQTLNHNVMYWYQQKSSQAPKLLFHYYDKDFNNEADTPDNFQSRRPNTSFCFLDIRSPGLGDTAMYLCATSRARLAGGSYEQYFGPGTRLTVT.

The V and J genes are TRBV18 and TRBJ2-7, with D hard to call. V was trimmed by 3 bases and J by 2 bases, leaving 11 bases between them. Per the germline V gene, CDR1 is KGHSH and CDR2 is LQKENI. The CDR3 extends over 14 amino acids. CDR3 protein: CASSPRGSTYEQYF. Here the CDR3 DNA reads TGTGCCAGCTCACCGCGAGGATCAACCTACGAGCAGTACTTC.

The V and J genes are TRBV10-3 and TRBJ2-2; 8 bases line up with TRBD1. Trimming at V came to 4 bases and at J to 4 bases, leaving 2 bases not matched to a gene. Germline CDR1 is ENHRY and CDR2 is SYGVKD. The CDR3 spans 14 residues. The CDR3 DNA is TGTGCCATCAGTGGGACAGGGCCCACCGGGGAGCTGTTTTTT. Residues: CAISGTGPTGELFF.

The gene calls are TRBV4-3 and TRBJ2-2; TRBD2 is a possible D gene (7 bases). CDR1 is LGHNA, CDR2 YSLEER, per germline. CDR3 length equals 19 residues. Trimming shortened V by 4 bases and J by 5 bases, and 26 bases separated the two germline ends. CDR3 sequence: CASSRSYFPGGRNTGELFF. CDR3 nucleotides: TGCGCCAGCAGCCGCTCTTACTTCCCCGGGGGGCGAAATACCGGGGAGCTGTTTTTT.

This clone is a singleton in its sample. The chain recombines TRBV19 with TRBJ2-2, with TRBD1 matching over 12 bases. The CDR3 extends over 16 amino acids. V was clipped by 5 bases and J by 7 bases; unmatched bases: 8. The germline V gene has CDR1 LNHDA and CDR2 SQIVND (reference sequence). CDR3 in amino acids: CASSPGQGALGGELFF. The DNA for the CDR3 is TGTGCCAGTAGTCCGGGACAGGGGGCGCTCGGCGGGGAGCTGTTTTTT. Full variable domain (remainder filled in from reference TRBV19 and TRBJ2-2): DGGITQSPKYLFRKEGQNVTLSCEQNLNHDAMYWYRQDPGQGLRLIYYSQIVNDFQKGDIAEGYSVSREKKESFPLTVTSAQKNPTAFYLCASSPGQGALGGELFFGEGSRLTVL.

This rearrangement joins TRBV27 to TRBJ2-1; tentative D call: TRBD2 (6 bases). V shed 8 bases and J shed 8 bases, with 19 bases lying between them. Germline V gives CDR1 MNHEY, CDR2 SMNVEV (reference sequence). CDR3 size: 14 residues. CDR3 protein: CASAGTGLWDEQFF. CDR3 coding DNA: TGTGCCAGCGCCGGGACTGGGCTCTGGGATGAGCAGTTCTTC.

This chain uses TRBV27 with TRBJ2-7; 10 positions agree with TRBD2. This CDR3 contains 18 residues. CDR1 MNHEY and CDR2 SMNVEV come from the germline V gene (reference sequence). Unmatched junction bases numbered 13, after V lost 0 bases and J lost 5 bases. Here the CDR3 DNA reads TGTGCCAGCAGTTTATCTATCTCCCAGCGGGAGGGCTACCACGAGCAGTACTTC. This gives the protein CASSLSISQREGYHEQYF.

This clone was counted a single time. The CDR3 region is CASSTPGRYEGTQYF. In DNA, the CDR3 is TGTGCCAGCAGCACCCCGGGGAGGTATGAAGGTACGCAGTATTTT. The rearrangement uses TRBV5-8 and TRBJ2-3, with a tentative D call TRBD2 (6 bases). The CDR3 is made up of 15 amino acids. The V end lost 4 bases, the J end lost 8 bases, and 20 bases lay between the germline ends. Germline V gene data show CDR1 as SGHTS and CDR2 as YDEGEE.

J is TRBJ2-5 and V is TRBV7-9; D ambiguous. V was shortened by 0 bases and J by 4 bases, with 18 bases between the two germline ends. The CDR3 loop spans 17 amino acids. Per germline, CDR1 SEHNR and CDR2 FQNEAQ (reference sequence). The CDR3 DNA reads as TGTGCCAGCAGCTTAGCGTATCAGGTGGATAAGGTAGAGACCCAGTACTTC. Translation: CASSLAYQVDKVETQYF.

The chain links TRBV27 to TRBJ2-5; D is perhaps TRBD2 (5 bases). V was clipped by 4 bases and J by 3 bases, with 18 bases between them. Looked up from germline, CDR1 is MNHEY and CDR2 is SMNVEV (reference sequence). The CDR3 length is 16 residues. For the CDR3, the DNA is TGTGCCAGCAGTTCAAATAACAACCTAGCCGAAGAGACCCAGTACTTC. The encoded protein is CASSSNNNLAEETQYF.

The V gene is TRBV18, the J gene TRBJ2-3; weak D call: TRBD2 (6 bases). Per the germline V gene, CDR1 is KGHSH and CDR2 is LQKENI. This CDR3 contains 14 residues. The V end lost 3 bases, the J end lost 0 bases, and 7 bases lay between the germline ends. In nucleotides, the CDR3 is TGTGCCAGCTCACCGGCGGGAAGCACAGATACGCAGTATTTT. Translation: CASSPAGSTDTQYF.